Detailed here is one T cell receptor (beta chain). Its antigen is unknown. No base qualities exist here, and no much larger clone lies one base off it. Between the V and J ends, shortened by 6 bases and 0 bases respectively, the junction contains 12 bases. The CDR3 holds 16 amino acids from the cysteine to the phenylalanine. Kept here is only the CDR3 DNA, which spans 48 bases and is read in frame from base 1. The germline V gene gives CDR1 as SNHLY and CDR2 as FYNNEI. The data derive from a study of blood T cell repertoires in COVID-19 (TCRdb year 2020). General notes on the study: The collaborator samples originated in the United States, Italy and Spain and spanned the acute and convalescent phases of COVID-19. The material from the prospective study consisted of cDNA or gDNA derived from T cells, B-cell-depleted T cells, or PBMCs. Subjects who had been exposed to COVID-19, were actively infected with it, or had recovered from it provided the deeply sampled blood TCRbeta repertoires that made up the dataset. The repertoires were released in a freely available public database intended as a resource for research on the immune response to SARS-CoV-2. Samples were obtained from the ongoing ImmuneRACE study (first 160 participants) and from about 1,300 subjects provided by 6 global collaborators. A de-identified subject ID, COVID-19 status, age in years and sex were almost always included in the sample metadata. Where HLA class I and class II types were available, the types were taken from metadata supplied by the sample provider, not from assay-based typing. The investigation overall reported the following: How much clinical and demographic metadata was included differed by source and by participant, and the metadata was provided uncurated.

The collaborating institutions used their own protocols to collect whole blood in K2EDTA tubes. Collaborator samples were shipped for TCRbeta analysis as frozen whole blood, isolated PBMCs, or DNA extracted from either sample type. The immunoSEQ Assay, a bias-controlled multiplex PCR, was used to amplify TCRbeta CDR3 regions from genomic DNA. As for the authors' bioinformatics: Nucleated cell counts per sample were estimated from amplification of reference gene primers within the assay. To quantify the absolute abundance of each unique TCRbeta CDR3 rearrangement, sequence reads were collapsed and filtered. Productive Simpson clonality was computed per sample as the square root of Simpson's diversity index over productive rearrangements. Sourced from immuneACCESS, this table was stored by TCRdb with only in-frame sequences that have V and J called. A share of the clones is absent; for the studies checked, an unresolved V gene accounts for under half, and the remainder has no known explanation. For V, J and clone size, that table is used; D and trimming come from the DNA. This sample holds 130,000 to 150,000 clones; roughly 90% were observed only once. Under 2% of the sample is taken by the ten largest.

This sequence originates from a human donor in a cohort sampled during active COVID-19. The rearranged segments are TRBV2 and TRBJ1-6, and possibly TRBD1, on 6 matching bases. Sequences were obtained from peripheral blood. The CDR3 reads as follows: CASSHRESSYNSPLHF. In nucleotide form, the sequence is TGTGCCAGCAGCCACAGGGAGAGCTCCTATAATTCACCCCTCCACTTT.